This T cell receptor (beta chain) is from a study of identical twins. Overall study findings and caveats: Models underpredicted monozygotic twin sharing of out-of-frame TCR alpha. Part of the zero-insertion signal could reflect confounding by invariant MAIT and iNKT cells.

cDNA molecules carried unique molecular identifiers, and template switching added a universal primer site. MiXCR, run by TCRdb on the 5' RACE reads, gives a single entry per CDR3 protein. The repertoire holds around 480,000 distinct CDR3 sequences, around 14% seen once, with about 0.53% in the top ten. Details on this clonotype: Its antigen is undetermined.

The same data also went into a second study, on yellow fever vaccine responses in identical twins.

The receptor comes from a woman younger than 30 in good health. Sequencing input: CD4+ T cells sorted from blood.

DNA for the CDR3: TGTGCCAGCAGCGCCGGGATCTCCTACGAGCAGTACTTC. Amino acid sequence: CASSAGISYEQYF. The chain couples TRBV5-4 to TRBJ2-7, with D perhaps matching TRBD2 (5 bases). Germline V gene sequence: CDR1 SGHNT, CDR2 YYREEE (reference sequence). CDR3 size: 13 residues. V was shortened by 4 bases and J by 0 bases, with 8 bases between the two germline ends.